This T cell receptor (beta chain) comes out of a study of read filtering for tumor transcriptome and immune sequencing. Study in general: Per sample, TCR-region reads ranged about 4 to 11 million by IR-seq, 85 to 1273 by RNA-seq.

This clonotype occurred many times. Bone marrow was sampled from every patient at the time of active disease. The library was built from about 400 ng RNA with molecular barcoded adaptors for alpha/delta and beta/gamma chains. TCRdb passed the reads through MiXCR, listing each CDR3 protein once. The sample lists over 50,000 distinct CDR3 sequences; 14% were seen once. CDR3 length: 17 residues. V gave up 2 bases and J gave up 1 base; unmatched junction bases: 10. Germline V gives CDR1 LGHNA, CDR2 YNFKEQ. The chain combines TRBV4-2 with TRBJ2-7; 8 nucleotides align to TRBD2. The specimen sequenced was a population of CD138-negative cells sorted from bone marrow. The sequence derives from a donor aged 40 or older with multiple myeloma. CDR3 sequence: CASSQQTSGPTSYEQYF. CDR3 sequence (DNA): TGTGCCAGCAGCCAACAAACTAGCGGCCCCACATCCTACGAGCAGTACTTC.